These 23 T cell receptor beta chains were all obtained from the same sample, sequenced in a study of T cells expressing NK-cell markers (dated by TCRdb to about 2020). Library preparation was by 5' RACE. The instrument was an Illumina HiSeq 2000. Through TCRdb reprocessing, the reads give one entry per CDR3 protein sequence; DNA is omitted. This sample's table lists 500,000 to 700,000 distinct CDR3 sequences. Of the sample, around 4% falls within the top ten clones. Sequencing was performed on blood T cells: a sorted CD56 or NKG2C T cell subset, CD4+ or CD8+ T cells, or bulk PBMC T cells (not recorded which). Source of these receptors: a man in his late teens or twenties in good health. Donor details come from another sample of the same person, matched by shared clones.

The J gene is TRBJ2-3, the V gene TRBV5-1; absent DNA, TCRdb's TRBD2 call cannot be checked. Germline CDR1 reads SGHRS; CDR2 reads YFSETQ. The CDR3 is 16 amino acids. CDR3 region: CASSLGGLAIVDTQYF.

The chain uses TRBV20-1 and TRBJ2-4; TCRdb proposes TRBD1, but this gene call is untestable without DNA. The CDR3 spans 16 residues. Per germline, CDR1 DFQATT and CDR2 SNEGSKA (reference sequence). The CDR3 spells CSARDRDLIAKNIQYF.

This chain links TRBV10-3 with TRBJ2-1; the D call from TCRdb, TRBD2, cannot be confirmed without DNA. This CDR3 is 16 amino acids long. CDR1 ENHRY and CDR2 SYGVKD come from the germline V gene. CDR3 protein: CAISRTPAERYNEQFF.

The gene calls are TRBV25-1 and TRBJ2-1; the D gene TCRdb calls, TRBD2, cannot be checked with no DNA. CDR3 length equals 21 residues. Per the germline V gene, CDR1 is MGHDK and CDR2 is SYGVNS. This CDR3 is CASRPGLAGGIGFSSYNEQFF.

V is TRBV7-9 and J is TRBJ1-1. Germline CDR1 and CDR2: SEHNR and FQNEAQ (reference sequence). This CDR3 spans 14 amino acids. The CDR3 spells CASRDSPGLTEAFF.

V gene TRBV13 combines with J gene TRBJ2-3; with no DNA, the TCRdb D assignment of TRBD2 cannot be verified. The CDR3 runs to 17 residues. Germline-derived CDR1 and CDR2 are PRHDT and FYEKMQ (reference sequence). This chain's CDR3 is CASSSIAGEPSTDTQYF.

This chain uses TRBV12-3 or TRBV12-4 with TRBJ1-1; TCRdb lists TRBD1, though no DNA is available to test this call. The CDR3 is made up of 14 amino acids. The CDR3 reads CASSPIPGNTEAFF.

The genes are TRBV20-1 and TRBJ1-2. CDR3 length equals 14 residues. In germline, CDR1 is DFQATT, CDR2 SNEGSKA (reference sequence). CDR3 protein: CSASHVRGTYGYTF.

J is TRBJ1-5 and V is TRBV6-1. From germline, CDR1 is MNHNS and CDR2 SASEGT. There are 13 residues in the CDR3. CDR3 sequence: CASVGFSNQPQHF.

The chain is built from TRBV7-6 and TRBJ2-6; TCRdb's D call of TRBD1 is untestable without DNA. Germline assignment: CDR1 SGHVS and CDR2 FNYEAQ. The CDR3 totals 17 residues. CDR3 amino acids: CASSFPGTGPGANVLTF.

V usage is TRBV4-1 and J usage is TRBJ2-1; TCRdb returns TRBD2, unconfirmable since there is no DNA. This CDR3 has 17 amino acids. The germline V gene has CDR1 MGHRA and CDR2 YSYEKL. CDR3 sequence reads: CASSQTVLAGADNEQFF.

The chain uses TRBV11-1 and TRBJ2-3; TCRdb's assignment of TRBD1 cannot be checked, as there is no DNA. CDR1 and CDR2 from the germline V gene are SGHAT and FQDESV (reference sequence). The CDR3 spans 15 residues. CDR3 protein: CASSPSGQGADTQYF.

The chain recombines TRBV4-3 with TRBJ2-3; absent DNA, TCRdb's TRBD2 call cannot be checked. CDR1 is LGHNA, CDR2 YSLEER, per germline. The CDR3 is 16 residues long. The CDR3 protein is CASSHPLAGGPDTQYF.

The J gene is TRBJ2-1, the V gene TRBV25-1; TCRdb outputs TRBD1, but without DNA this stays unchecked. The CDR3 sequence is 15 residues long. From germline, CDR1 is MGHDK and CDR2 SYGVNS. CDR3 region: CASSPSDRVYNEQFF.

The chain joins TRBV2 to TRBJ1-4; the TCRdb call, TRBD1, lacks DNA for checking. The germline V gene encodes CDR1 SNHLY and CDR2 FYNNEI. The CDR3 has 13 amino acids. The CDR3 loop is CASRPDRDEKLFF.

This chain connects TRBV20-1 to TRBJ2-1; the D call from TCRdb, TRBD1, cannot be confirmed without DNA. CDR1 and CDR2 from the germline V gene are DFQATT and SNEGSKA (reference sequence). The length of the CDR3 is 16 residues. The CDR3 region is CSARDLGDPGWGEQFF.

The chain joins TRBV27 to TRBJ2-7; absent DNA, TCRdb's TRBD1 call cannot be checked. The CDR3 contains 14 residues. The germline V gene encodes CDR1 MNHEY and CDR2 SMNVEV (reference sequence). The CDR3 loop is CASSPNRDNYEQYF.

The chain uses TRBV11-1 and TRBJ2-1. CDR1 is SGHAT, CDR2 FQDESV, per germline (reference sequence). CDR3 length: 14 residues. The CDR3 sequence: CASSLALLNNEQFF.

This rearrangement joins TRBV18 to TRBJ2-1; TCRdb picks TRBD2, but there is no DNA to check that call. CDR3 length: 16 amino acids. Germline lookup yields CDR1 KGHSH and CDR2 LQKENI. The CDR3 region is CASSEKRGLRSNEQFF. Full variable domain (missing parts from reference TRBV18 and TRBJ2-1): NAGVMQNPRHLVRRRGQEARLRCSPMKGHSHVYWYRQLPEEGLKFMVYLQKENIIDESGMPKERFSAEFPKEGPSILRIQQVVRGDSAAYFCASSEKRGLRSNEQFFGPGTRLTVL.

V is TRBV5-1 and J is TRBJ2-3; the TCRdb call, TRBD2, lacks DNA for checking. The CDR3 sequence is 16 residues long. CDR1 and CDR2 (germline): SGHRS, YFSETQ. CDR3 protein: CASSLYLAGSTDTQYF.

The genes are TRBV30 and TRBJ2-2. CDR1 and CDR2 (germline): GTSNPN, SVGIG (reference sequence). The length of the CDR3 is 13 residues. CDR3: CAWSHGTPRELFF.

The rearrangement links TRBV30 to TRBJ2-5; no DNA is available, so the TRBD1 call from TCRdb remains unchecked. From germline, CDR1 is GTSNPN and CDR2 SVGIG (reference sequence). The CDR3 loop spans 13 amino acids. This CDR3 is CAWMRDRRETQYF.

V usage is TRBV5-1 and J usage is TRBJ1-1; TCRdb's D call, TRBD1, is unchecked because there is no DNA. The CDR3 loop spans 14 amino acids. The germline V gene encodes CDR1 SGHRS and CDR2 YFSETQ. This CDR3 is CASSLGQGGDQAFF.